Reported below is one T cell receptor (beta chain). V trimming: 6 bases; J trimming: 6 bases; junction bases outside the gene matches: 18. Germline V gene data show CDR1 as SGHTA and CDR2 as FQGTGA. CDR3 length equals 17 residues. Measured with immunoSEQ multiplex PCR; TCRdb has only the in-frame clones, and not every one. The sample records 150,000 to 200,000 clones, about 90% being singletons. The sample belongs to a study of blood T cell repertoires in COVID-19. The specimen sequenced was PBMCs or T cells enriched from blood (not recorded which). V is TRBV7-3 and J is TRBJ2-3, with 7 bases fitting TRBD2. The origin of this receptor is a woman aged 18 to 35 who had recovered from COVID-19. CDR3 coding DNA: TGTGCCAGCAGTCCCCGTGGGGCGGGAGTCTTAGTGGATACGCAGTATTTT. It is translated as CASSPRGAGVLVDTQYF.